A selection of T cell receptor beta chains follows, all from one sample in a study of regulatory T cells in long-lasting Graves disease. TCRdb re-derived calls from the multiplex PCR reads in MiXCR, one entry per CDR3 protein. The sample holds a few hundred thousand distinct CDR3 sequences, about 15% seen once. These data also formed part of another study, on T cells in Graves' hyperthyroidism and ophthalmopathy.

The sample consisted of peripheral blood mononuclear cells (PBMCs), taken at new diagnosis, from a patient treated with antithyroid drugs. Receptors originate from a young woman with Graves disease. Each CDR3 is given without its conserved first and last residue. The D gene is left open where the match is weak.

v_gene: TRBV4-1
d_gene: TRBD1
j_gene: TRBJ2-2
CDR3aa: ASSLIPGQGTGELF

v_gene: TRBV5-1
d_gene: TRBD1
j_gene: TRBJ2-7
CDR3aa: ASTGTASYEQY

v_gene: TRBV29-1
d_gene: TRBD1
j_gene: TRBJ1-1
CDR3aa: SVGDSLNTEAF

v_gene: TRBV5-1
d_gene: NA
j_gene: TRBJ1-1
CDR3aa: ASSFADQNTEAF

v_gene: TRBV3-1
d_gene: TRBD1
j_gene: TRBJ1-2
CDR3aa: ASSPDRARSGYT

v_gene: TRBV27
d_gene: NA
j_gene: TRBJ2-1
CDR3aa: ASSQVREGNEQF

v_gene: TRBV9
d_gene: TRBD2
j_gene: TRBJ2-7
CDR3aa: ASSHVGGSSYEQY

v_gene: TRBV6-2/TRBV6-3
d_gene: NA
j_gene: TRBJ2-3
CDR3aa: ASRSLAWETDTQY

v_gene: TRBV28
d_gene: TRBD2
j_gene: TRBJ2-1
CDR3aa: ASSLGGPSDEQF

v_gene: TRBV27
d_gene: NA
j_gene: TRBJ2-7
CDR3aa: ASSLSGEYREQY

v_gene: TRBV7-9
d_gene: NA
j_gene: TRBJ2-5
CDR3aa: ASSLTGTQTGETQY

v_gene: TRBV13
d_gene: TRBD1
j_gene: TRBJ2-3
CDR3aa: ASSHGDRGRSDTQY

v_gene: TRBV6-6
d_gene: TRBD2
j_gene: TRBJ2-1
CDR3aa: ASSYSTAGVSYNEQF

v_gene: TRBV4-3
d_gene: NA
j_gene: TRBJ1-5
CDR3aa: ASSQDISNQPQH

v_gene: TRBV7-2
d_gene: NA
j_gene: TRBJ1-6
CDR3aa: ASSLADGGHSPLH

v_gene: TRBV7-9
d_gene: NA
j_gene: TRBJ1-1
CDR3aa: ASSLEDTTEAF

v_gene: TRBV9
d_gene: NA
j_gene: TRBJ2-2
CDR3aa: ASSVGRVNTGELF

v_gene: TRBV28
d_gene: NA
j_gene: TRBJ2-3
CDR3aa: ASSLDGAGSTDTQY

v_gene: TRBV28
d_gene: NA
j_gene: TRBJ2-6
CDR3aa: ASSSPWGQAGDSGANVLT

v_gene: TRBV27
d_gene: NA
j_gene: TRBJ2-1
CDR3aa: ASSPLTTGEQF

v_gene: TRBV29-1
d_gene: NA
j_gene: TRBJ1-1
CDR3aa: SVDPVDSSNTEAF

v_gene: TRBV28
d_gene: NA
j_gene: TRBJ2-2
CDR3aa: ASTLTGLPGELF

v_gene: TRBV12-3/TRBV12-4
d_gene: TRBD2
j_gene: TRBJ2-7
CDR3aa: ASSKIGEPGLPTYEQY

v_gene: TRBV6-9
d_gene: TRBD2
j_gene: NA
CDR3aa: ASSYRTSGNPYEQY

v_gene: TRBV12-3/TRBV12-4
d_gene: NA
j_gene: TRBJ2-1
CDR3aa: ASTMNKGDNEQF

v_gene: TRBV28
d_gene: TRBD2
j_gene: TRBJ2-1
CDR3aa: ASSWEGTVNNEQF

v_gene: TRBV9
d_gene: NA
j_gene: TRBJ2-3
CDR3aa: ARWVPGQSTDTQY

v_gene: TRBV19
d_gene: TRBD2
j_gene: TRBJ2-1
CDR3aa: ASSIDDLAGGPLNEQF

v_gene: TRBV18
d_gene: NA
j_gene: TRBJ1-1
CDR3aa: ASSPGAGNTEAF

v_gene: TRBV14
d_gene: NA
j_gene: TRBJ2-6
CDR3aa: ASSFTPSGANVLT

v_gene: TRBV7-9
d_gene: TRBD2
j_gene: TRBJ2-1
CDR3aa: ASSTGTSENEQF

v_gene: TRBV2
d_gene: NA
j_gene: TRBJ2-7
CDR3aa: ASSEAGLLYEQY

v_gene: TRBV28
d_gene: NA
j_gene: TRBJ2-7
CDR3aa: ASSLSGGLSTYEQY

v_gene: TRBV6-1
d_gene: NA
j_gene: TRBJ2-5
CDR3aa: ASSNIRDQQGTQY

v_gene: TRBV14
d_gene: NA
j_gene: TRBJ2-1
CDR3aa: ASSHRITAGAYNEQF

v_gene: TRBV28
d_gene: NA
j_gene: TRBJ2-7
CDR3aa: ASSSSVSYEQY

v_gene: TRBV10-3
d_gene: TRBD2
j_gene: TRBJ2-1
CDR3aa: AISEGLGGGLSYNEQF

v_gene: TRBV2
d_gene: NA
j_gene: TRBJ1-1
CDR3aa: ASSVDGEAF

v_gene: TRBV5-1
d_gene: NA
j_gene: TRBJ2-3
CDR3aa: ASSPFGPGRTTDTQY